Sample share makes the clone carrying this TCR beta chain medium-sized. Antigen unknown. Described treatment: approximately 10-day PBMC culture with coronavirus spike peptide pools or control peptides (ViraFEST assay). The CDR3 is made up of 11 amino acids. V was clipped by 10 bases and J by 2 bases, with 7 bases between them. CDR1 ENHRY and CDR2 SYGVKD come from the germline V gene. Sequencing of the DNA from cultured CD4+ T cells was carried out with the Oncomine TCR Beta short-read assay. TCRdb called the PCR reads again in MiXCR, with one record for every CDR3 protein. This sample has 4,500 or so distinct CDR3 sequences; 45% occur once, and the top ten carry roughly 43%. These data belong to a study of vaccination and CD4 T cells after COVID-19.

The sequenced sample consisted of CD4+ T cells from blood, cultured in vitro. The chain has TRBV10-3 and TRBJ2-3; TRBD2 might be the D (6 bases). The receptor comes from a human donor who had recovered from COVID-19. The CDR3 DNA reads TGTGCCAGCGGGGTCACAGATACGCAGTATTTT. It translates to CASGVTDTQYF.